This T cell receptor (beta chain) was sequenced for a study of blood T cell repertoires in COVID-19. TCRdb's copy holds only in-frame clones and misses some; the assay was immunoSEQ multiplex PCR. The data show 120,000 to 150,000 clones, approximately 85% seen once. This TCR derives from a man between 45 and 60 years old with acute or convalescent COVID-19. Sequenced: peripheral blood.

CDR3 sequence: CASSHETGGPSGSADTQYF. DNA for the CDR3: TGTGCCAGCAGCCACGAAACAGGAGGGCCTAGCGGGAGTGCAGATACGCAGTATTTT. The chain has TRBV3-1 (or the pseudogene TRBV3-2) and TRBJ2-3; TRBD2 matches at 10 bases. V shed 3 bases and J 4 bases; nucleotides not matched to a gene: 16. Per germline, CDR1 LGHDT and CDR2 YNNKEL (reference sequence). CDR3 length: 19 residues.